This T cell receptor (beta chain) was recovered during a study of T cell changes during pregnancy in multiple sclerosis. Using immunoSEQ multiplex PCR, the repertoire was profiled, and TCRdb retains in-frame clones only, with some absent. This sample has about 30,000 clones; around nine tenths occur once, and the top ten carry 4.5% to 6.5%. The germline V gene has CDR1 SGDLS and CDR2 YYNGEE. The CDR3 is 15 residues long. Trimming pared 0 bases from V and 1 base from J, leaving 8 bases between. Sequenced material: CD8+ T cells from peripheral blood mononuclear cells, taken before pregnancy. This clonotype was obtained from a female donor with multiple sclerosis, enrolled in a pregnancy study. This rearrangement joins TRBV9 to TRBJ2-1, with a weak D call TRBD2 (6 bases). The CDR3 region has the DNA TGTGCCAGCAGCGTAGGTGGGGGGTCCTACAATGAGCAGTTCTTC. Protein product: CASSVGGGSYNEQFF.